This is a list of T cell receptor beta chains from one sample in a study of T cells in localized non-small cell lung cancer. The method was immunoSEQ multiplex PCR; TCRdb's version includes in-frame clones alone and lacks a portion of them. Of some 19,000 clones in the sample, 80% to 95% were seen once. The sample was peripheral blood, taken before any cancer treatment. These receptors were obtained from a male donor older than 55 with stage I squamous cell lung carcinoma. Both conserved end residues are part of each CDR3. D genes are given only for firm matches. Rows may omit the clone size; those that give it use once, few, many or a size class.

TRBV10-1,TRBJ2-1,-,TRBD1,CASSSRTGAEQFF,TGCGCCAGCAGTTCGAGGACAGGCGCTGAGCAGTTCTTC
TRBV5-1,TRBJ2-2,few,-,CASKRTTNTGELFF,TGCGCCAGCAAAAGGACAACTAACACCGGGGAGCTGTTTTTT
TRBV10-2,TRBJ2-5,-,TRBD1,CASGVTGKKETQYF,TGCGCCAGCGGGGTGACAGGGAAGAAAGAGACCCAGTACTTC
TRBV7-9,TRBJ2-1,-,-,CASSLAGEGEQFF,TGTGCCAGCAGCTTAGCGGGAGAGGGTGAGCAGTTCTTC
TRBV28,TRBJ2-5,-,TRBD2,CASSLGGGETQYF,TGTGCCAGCAGTTTAGGCGGGGGGGAGACCCAGTACTTC
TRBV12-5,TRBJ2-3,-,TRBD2,CASGLAGVMTDTQYF,TGTGCTAGTGGTTTAGCGGGAGTTATGACAGATACGCAGTATTTT
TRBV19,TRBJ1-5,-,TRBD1,CASRTGQGLGSNQPQHF,TGTGCCAGTCGGACGGGACAGGGGCTAGGAAGCAATCAGCCCCAGCATTTT
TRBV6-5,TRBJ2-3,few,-,CASSPGVERLDTQYF,TGTGCCAGCAGCCCCGGGGTGGAGAGGTTAGATACGCAGTATTTT
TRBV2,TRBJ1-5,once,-,CASSLGGGGNQPQHF,TGTGCCAGCAGTCTCGGGGGGGGCGGCAATCAGCCCCAGCATTTT
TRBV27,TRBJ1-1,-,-,CASSSVVFNTEAFF,TGTGCCAGCAGTTCGGTCGTTTTCAACACTGAAGCTTTCTTT
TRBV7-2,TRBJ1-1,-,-,CASSLAGRTSMNTEAFF,TGTGCCAGCAGCTTAGCGGGGCGGACTAGCATGAACACTGAAGCTTTCTTT
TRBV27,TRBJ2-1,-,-,CASRRERGEQFF,TGTGCCAGCAGAAGAGAACGGGGTGAGCAGTTCTTC
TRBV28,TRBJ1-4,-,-,CASSRAATNEKLFF,TGTGCCAGCTCGAGAGCTGCAACTAATGAAAAACTGTTTTTT
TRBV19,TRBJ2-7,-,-,CASSIGQRSSYEQYF,TGTGCCAGTAGTATAGGACAGAGGTCCTCCTACGAGCAGTACTTC
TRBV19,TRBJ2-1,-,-,CASSISFTAKLFF,TGTGCCAGTAGTATTTCTTTTACGGCTAAACTCTTCTTC
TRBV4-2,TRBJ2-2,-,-,CASSQWPSNTGELFF,TGTGCCAGCAGCCAATGGCCTTCGAACACCGGGGAGCTGTTTTTT
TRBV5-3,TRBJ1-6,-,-,CARSFDALNSPLHF,TGTGCCAGAAGCTTCGACGCCCTCAACTCACCCCTCCACTTT
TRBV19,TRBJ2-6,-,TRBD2,CASSATSGSGANVLTF,TGTGCCAGTAGTGCGACTAGCGGGAGTGGGGCCAACGTCCTGACTTTC
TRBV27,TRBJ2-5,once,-,CASTGARGAQETQYF,TGTGCCAGCACGGGGGCCCGAGGGGCCCAAGAGACCCAGTACTTC
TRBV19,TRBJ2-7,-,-,CASTGDREANYEQYF,TGTGCCAGTACCGGCGACAGGGAGGCCAACTACGAGCAGTACTTC
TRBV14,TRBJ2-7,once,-,CASSRRDTSPYEQYF,TGTGCCAGCAGCCGCCGGGACACTAGTCCCTACGAGCAGTACTTC
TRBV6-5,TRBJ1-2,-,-,CASSYSRDVNYGYTF,TGTGCCAGCAGTTACTCCAGGGACGTAAACTATGGCTACACCTTC
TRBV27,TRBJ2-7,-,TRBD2,CASGGVSSGRAYEQYF,TGTGCCAGCGGGGGCGTATCTAGCGGGAGGGCCTACGAGCAGTACTTC
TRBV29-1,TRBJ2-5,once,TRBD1,CSVGGTGETQYF,TGCAGCGTGGGGGGGACAGGGGAGACCCAGTACTTC
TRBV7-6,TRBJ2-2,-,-,CASSLKSTANTGELFF,TGTGCCAGCAGCTTGAAATCCACGGCGAACACCGGGGAGCTGTTTTTT
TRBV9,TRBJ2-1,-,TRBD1,CASSVQTGPLGEQFF,TGTGCCAGCAGCGTCCAGACAGGGCCCCTAGGTGAGCAGTTCTTC
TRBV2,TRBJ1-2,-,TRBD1,CASSEAGQGWGYTF,TGTGCCAGCAGTGAAGCGGGACAGGGTTGGGGCTACACCTTC
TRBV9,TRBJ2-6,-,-,CASSPRRGTLSGANVLTF,TGTGCCAGCAGCCCTCGGAGGGGGACTCTTTCTGGGGCCAACGTCCTGACTTTC
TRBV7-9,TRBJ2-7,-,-,CASSLRDEQYF,TGTGCCAGCAGCTTAAGGGACGAGCAGTACTTC
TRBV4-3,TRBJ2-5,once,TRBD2,CASSPRGERETQYF,TGCGCCAGCAGCCCTCGGGGGGAGCGGGAGACCCAGTACTTC
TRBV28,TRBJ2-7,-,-,CASSLFFPPRRLTYEQYF,TGTGCCAGCAGTTTATTTTTCCCTCCCCGGAGACTTACCTACGAGCAGTACTTC
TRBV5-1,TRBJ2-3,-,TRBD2,CASSPGEGSTDTQYF,TGCGCCAGCAGCCCTGGGGAGGGCTCCACAGATACGCAGTATTTT
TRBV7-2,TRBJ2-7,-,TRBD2,CASSPRVGSGSLLYEQYF,TGTGCCAGCAGCCCCCGGGTGGGGAGCGGGAGCCTACTTTACGAGCAGTACTTC
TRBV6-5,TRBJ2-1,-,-,CASTPHRVGGPEQFF,TGTGCCAGCACCCCGCATCGTGTGGGCGGGCCCGAGCAGTTCTTC
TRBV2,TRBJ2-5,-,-,CASSYDGPGETQYF,TGTGCCAGCAGTTACGACGGTCCCGGAGAGACCCAGTACTTC
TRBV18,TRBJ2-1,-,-,CASSLTKTGFGEQFF,TGTGCCAGCTCACTCACAAAGACAGGTTTTGGTGAGCAGTTCTTC
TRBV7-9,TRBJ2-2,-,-,CASSRTRENTGELFF,TGTGCCAGCAGCCGCACGAGGGAGAACACCGGGGAGCTGTTTTTT
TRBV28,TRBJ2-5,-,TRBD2,CASSLSGGRKETQYF,TGTGCCAGCAGTTTGTCGGGAGGGCGCAAGGAGACCCAGTACTTC
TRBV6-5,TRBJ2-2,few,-,CAIRGFTGELFF,TGTGCCATCCGGGGTTTCACCGGGGAGCTGTTTTTT
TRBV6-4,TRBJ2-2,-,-,CASSAGPDTGELFF,TGTGCCAGCAGTGCGGGACCTGACACCGGGGAGCTGTTTTTT
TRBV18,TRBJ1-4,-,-,CASSPIGPGSFEKLFF,TGTGCCAGCTCACCAATCGGCCCAGGGAGTTTTGAAAAACTGTTTTTT
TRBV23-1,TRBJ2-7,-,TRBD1,CARPNFTGETSYEQYF,TGCGCCAGACCTAATTTTACAGGGGAGACGTCCTACGAGCAGTACTTC
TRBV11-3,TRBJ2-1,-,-,CASSLGRSYNEQFF,TGTGCCAGCAGCTTAGGGCGGTCCTACAATGAGCAGTTCTTC
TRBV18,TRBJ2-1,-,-,CASSLDSGIHEQFF,TGTGCCAGCTCACTCGACTCTGGGATCCATGAGCAGTTCTTC
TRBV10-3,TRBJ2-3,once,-,CAIRVGVGDTDTQYF,TGTGCCATCAGAGTCGGTGTGGGAGACACAGATACGCAGTATTTT
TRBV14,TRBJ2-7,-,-,CASSQVGHEQYF,TGTGCCAGCAGCCAAGTGGGTCACGAGCAGTACTTC
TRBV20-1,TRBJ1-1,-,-,CSTPGDTEAFF,TGCAGTACCCCAGGGGACACTGAAGCTTTCTTT